Listed here are 31 T cell receptor beta chains from one sample, sequenced in a study of blood T cell repertoires in COVID-19. TCRdb keeps only in-frame clones here, not all; method: immunoSEQ multiplex PCR. The sample includes a few hundred thousand clones, around nine tenths of them seen just once. Sequenced input: peripheral blood. The receptor source for this set is an older woman with active or convalescent COVID-19.

The chain uses TRBV19 and TRBJ1-6; D remains ambiguous. Germline V gives CDR1 LNHDA, CDR2 SQIVND (reference sequence). This CDR3 is 14 amino acids long. The ends were cut back, 5 bases at V and 6 bases at J, with 11 bases in the middle. The CDR3 bases are TGTGCCAGTAGTTCATCAGGTACTAATTCACCCCTCCACTTT. This gives the protein CASSSSGTNSPLHF.

The chain is built from TRBV5-4 and TRBJ1-4; 9 bases line up with TRBD1. The V and J ends lost 4 bases and 7 bases, in that order; junction bases with no gene match: 8. Germline CDR1 SGHNT, CDR2 YYREEE (reference sequence). The CDR3 is 15 residues long. CDR3 residues: CASSAQGARGEKLFF. The CDR3 region has the DNA TGTGCCAGCAGCGCACAGGGGGCGCGGGGTGAAAAACTGTTTTTT.

This clone was seen at least ten times. The J gene is TRBJ1-6, the V gene TRBV6-5, with D possibly matching TRBD1 (5 bases). CDR1 and CDR2 (germline): MNHEY, SVGAGI. This CDR3 has 15 residues. V lost 10 bases, J lost 0 bases, and 13 bases lay in between. The CDR3 DNA sequence: TGTGCCACCGGCACAGGTAGCTCCTATAATTCACCCCTCCACTTT. The encoded protein is CATGTGSSYNSPLHF.

V is TRBV7-8 and J is TRBJ1-5; 10 nucleotides line up with TRBD1. The V gene end was trimmed by 4 bases and the J gene end by 6 bases; junction bases not matched to a gene: 6. The CDR3 extends over 15 amino acids. From germline, CDR1 is SGHVS and CDR2 FQNEAQ. The CDR3 sequence: CASSSADRGPQPQHF. For the CDR3, the DNA is TGTGCCAGCAGCTCGGCCGACAGGGGGCCTCAGCCCCAGCATTTT.

DNA for the CDR3: TGTGCCAGCAGCGCCGGAGGGCCTGGAAACACCATATATTTT. Residues: CASSAGGPGNTIYF. The chain links TRBV7-8 to TRBJ1-3; D is unresolved. Germline loops: CDR1 SGHVS, CDR2 FQNEAQ. The CDR3 runs to 14 residues. Trimming cost V 5 bases and J 2 bases, with 10 bases left between them.

V is TRBV19 and J is TRBJ1-1; 11 bases map to TRBD1. Germline V gene sequence: CDR1 LNHDA, CDR2 SQIVND (reference sequence). V was clipped by 5 bases and J by 0 bases; unmatched bases: 5. The CDR3 is made up of 16 amino acids. Here the CDR3 DNA reads TGTGCCAGTAGTTGGACAGGGGGCACCGTGAACACTGAAGCTTTCTTT. Amino acid sequence: CASSWTGGTVNTEAFF.

The chain carries TRBV9 and TRBJ2-2; 9 positions match TRBD1. The CDR3 runs 16 residues. The germline CDR1 and CDR2 sequences are SGDLS and YYNGEE. The ends lost 2 bases at V and 5 bases at J; junction bases unmatched: 7. The CDR3 spells CASSVLTGGWTGELFF. The CDR3 nucleotides read TGTGCCAGCAGCGTTCTTACAGGGGGCTGGACCGGGGAGCTGTTTTTT.

This chain connects TRBV9 to TRBJ2-3, with D hard to call. The CDR3 contains 15 residues. Trimming cost V 5 bases and J 0 bases, with 13 bases left between them. From germline, CDR1 is SGDLS and CDR2 YYNGEE. CDR3 in DNA: TGTGCCAGCAGTCGCAGACTCCCTAGCACAGATACGCAGTATTTT. Amino acid sequence: CASSRRLPSTDTQYF. Combining the CDR3 with reference TRBV9 and TRBJ2-3 gives the whole variable domain DSGVTQTPKHLITATGQRVTLRCSPRSGDLSVYWYQQSLDQGLQFLIQYYNGEERAKGNILERFSAQQFPDLHSELNLSSLELGDSALYFCASSRRLPSTDTQYFGPGTRLTVL.

As DNA, the CDR3 is TGTGCCAGCAGTTACTCGAGACAGGAGGCTTTCTTT. Amino acid sequence: CASSYSRQEAFF. The chain is built from TRBV6-2 or TRBV6-3 and TRBJ1-1; TRBD1 might be the D (6 bases). The CDR3 runs 12 residues. Germline V gives CDR1 MNHEY, CDR2 SVGEGT. The V end lost 0 bases, the J end lost 11 bases, and 10 bases lay between the germline ends.

The chain links TRBV6-2 or TRBV6-3 to TRBJ1-4; TRBD1 might be the D (6 bases). The length of the CDR3 is 16 residues. Trimming stripped 6 bases from V and 8 bases from J, with 22 bases between. Per germline, CDR1 MNHEY and CDR2 SVGEGT. In DNA, the CDR3 is TGTGCCAGCAGCTCCCGTGGGGGGGCGCGACGGGAAAAACTGTTTTTT. Its translation is CASSSRGGARREKLFF.

Worth noting for this clone: Other DNA sequences in this specimen translate into the identical CDR3. The gene calls are TRBV11-2 and TRBJ1-1, with no clear D. This CDR3 has 12 amino acids. Germline-derived CDR1 and CDR2 are SGHAT and FQNNGV. V was trimmed by 1 base and J by 5 bases, leaving 5 bases between them. CDR3 sequence: CASSLVRTEAFF. CDR3 coding DNA: TGTGCCAGCAGCTTAGTGCGGACTGAAGCTTTCTTT.

The chain uses TRBV18 and TRBJ1-4; 8 nucleotides agree with TRBD1. This CDR3 has 19 amino acids. The V gene end was trimmed by 1 base and the J gene end by 6 bases; junction bases not matched to a gene: 16. Looked up from germline, CDR1 is KGHSH and CDR2 is LQKENI. DNA of the CDR3: TGTGCCAGCTCACCACAAGAGTTCAGGGGGCGTATTTCGGATGAAAAACTGTTTTTT. Residues: CASSPQEFRGRISDEKLFF.

The chain employs TRBV19 and TRBJ2-7; D remains unclear. The CDR3 is made up of 18 amino acids. The V and J ends lost 3 bases and 1 base respectively, with 22 bases between them. Germline V gene lookup returns CDR1 LNHDA and CDR2 SQIVND (reference sequence). This CDR3 is CASSIRPRDTSDSYEQYF. The CDR3 bases are TGTGCCAGTAGTATCCGCCCCCGAGACACATCGGATTCCTACGAGCAGTACTTC.

The chain carries TRBV5-1 and TRBJ1-6, with a tentative D call TRBD1 (6 bases). Germline CDR1 reads SGHRS; CDR2 reads YFSETQ. The CDR3 extends over 16 amino acids. The V and J ends lost 0 bases and 6 bases respectively, with 13 bases between them. The CDR3 DNA reads TGCGCCAGCAGCTTGGGAACAGGGCTTTCTAATTCACCCCTCCACTTT. Translated: CASSLGTGLSNSPLHF.

The chain combines TRBV5-8 with TRBJ2-6, with TRBD1 matching over 9 bases. The CDR3 has 16 residues. Germline V gene lookup returns CDR1 SGHTS and CDR2 YDEGEE. V shed 3 bases and J 4 bases; nucleotides not matched to a gene: 5. The chain's CDR3 is CASSSLQGAGANVLTF. DNA of the CDR3: TGTGCCAGCAGCTCCCTACAGGGGGCCGGGGCCAACGTCCTGACTTTC.

The chain links TRBV4-3 to TRBJ1-5; the D is unclear. V lost 4 bases, J lost 1 base, and 8 bases lay in between. The CDR3 totals 14 residues. Germline values: CDR1 LGHNA, CDR2 YSLEER. Here the CDR3 reads CASSPDWSNQPQHF. The CDR3 coding sequence is TGCGCCAGCAGCCCGGACTGGAGCAATCAGCCCCAGCATTTT.

J is TRBJ1-4 and V is TRBV2, with D hard to call. V dropped 4 bases and J dropped 7 bases, with 10 bases sitting between them. Germline-derived CDR1 and CDR2 are SNHLY and FYNNEI. This CDR3 has 13 residues. CDR3 amino acids: CASSVWRSEKLFF. CDR3 nucleotide sequence: TGTGCCAGCAGTGTCTGGAGGAGTGAAAAACTGTTTTTT.

This clone has just one count. The chain links TRBV6-2 or TRBV6-3 to TRBJ1-5; TRBD1 matches 11 bases. Germline trimming cut 6 bases from V and 4 bases from J; bases unmatched to any gene: 2. Germline V gene data show CDR1 as MNHEY and CDR2 as SVGEGT. This CDR3 is 14 amino acids long. The CDR3 DNA is TGTGCCAGCAGCGGGACAGGGGGTAATCAGCCCCAGCATTTT. Protein: CASSGTGGNQPQHF.

The V and J genes are TRBV5-1 and TRBJ2-1, with 7 bases fitting TRBD2. Per germline, CDR1 SGHRS and CDR2 YFSETQ. The CDR3 contains 15 residues. Unmatched junction bases numbered 8, after V lost 0 bases and J lost 8 bases. CDR3 loop: CASSLAAGIVYEQFF. The DNA for the CDR3 is TGCGCCAGCAGCTTGGCAGCGGGAATCGTTTATGAGCAGTTCTTC.

V gene TRBV6-5 combines with J gene TRBJ1-5; possible D gene TRBD1, 5 bases. The CDR3 extends over 14 amino acids. V was pared by 2 bases and J by 6 bases, with 11 bases between. CDR1 is MNHEY, CDR2 SVGAGI, per germline. The CDR3 DNA reads as TGTGCCAGCAGTTACGGAGGGGCGGGTCAGCCCCAGCATTTT. Translation: CASSYGGAGQPQHF.

This clone was observed once. This chain links TRBV7-2 with TRBJ2-1, with TRBD1 matching 7 bases. Looked up from germline, CDR1 is SGHTA and CDR2 is FQGNSA. V was clipped by 5 bases and J by 12 bases; unmatched bases: 7. This CDR3 comprises 12 residues. The CDR3 nucleotides read TGTGCCAGCAGCCAAGACAGGGACCTGCAGTTCTTC. Translating gives CASSQDRDLQFF.

The chain uses TRBV4-2 and TRBJ2-1; D is perhaps TRBD2 (7 bases). This CDR3 is built from 12 residues. CDR1 is LGHNA, CDR2 YNFKEQ, per germline. The V end lost 0 bases, the J end lost 15 bases, and 12 bases lay between the germline ends. The CDR3 region is CASSQDMGGPFF. In DNA form, the CDR3 reads TGTGCCAGCAGCCAAGATATGGGGGGGCCGTTCTTC.

V and J are TRBV12-3 or TRBV12-4 and TRBJ1-1; D is uncertain. V lost 2 bases, J lost 4 bases, and 8 bases lay in between. CDR3 size: 13 residues. This chain's CDR3 is CASSLRASTEAFF. CDR3 nucleotide sequence: TGTGCCAGCAGTTTAAGAGCGAGCACTGAAGCTTTCTTT.

This chain links TRBV5-4 with TRBJ2-7; 7 bases are a match to TRBD1. CDR1 and CDR2 (germline): SGHNT, YYREEE (reference sequence). This CDR3 has 15 amino acids. V trimming: 4 bases; J trimming: 0 bases; junction bases outside the gene matches: 7. The CDR3 loop reads CASSLPGQLSYEQYF. In DNA form, the CDR3 reads TGTGCCAGCAGCCTACCGGGACAGCTCTCCTACGAGCAGTACTTC. The full variable domain, completed using reference TRBV5-4 and TRBJ2-7, is ETGVTQSPTHLIKTRGQQVTLRCSSQSGHNTVSWYQQALGQGPQFIFQYYREEENGRGNFPPRFSGLQFPNYSSELNVNALELDDSALYLCASSLPGQLSYEQYFGPGTRLTVT.

The genes are TRBV12-3 or TRBV12-4 and TRBJ1-4; a possible D gene is TRBD1 (5 bases). The CDR3 contains 12 residues. V lost 6 bases and J lost 13, with 15 bases in between. CDR3 nucleotide sequence: TGTGCCAGCAGCCCGATGGGGGGACCACTGTTTTTT. Residues: CASSPMGGPLFF.

The sample holds a few counts of this clone. The rearrangement links TRBV12-3 or TRBV12-4 to TRBJ1-3, with D perhaps matching TRBD1 (6 bases). Trimming removed 5 bases from V and 9 bases from J, with 11 bases in between. The CDR3 length is 12 residues. The CDR3 is CASSKDSFTIYF. In DNA form, the CDR3 reads TGTGCCAGCAGTAAGGACAGTTTCACCATATATTTT.

In this sample, this clone turned up a few times. The chain employs TRBV21-1 and TRBJ1-2. TRBV21-1 is flagged as a pseudogene. CDR3 length: 14 residues. Here the CDR3 DNA reads TGTGCCAGCCTAAGGAGGGGCGTAAACTATGGCTACACCTTC. Its protein is CASLRRGVNYGYTF.

The V and J genes are TRBV18 and TRBJ1-6; D is perhaps TRBD1 (6 bases). The germline V gene has CDR1 KGHSH and CDR2 LQKENI. CDR3 length: 14 residues. V lost 6 bases and J 7 bases, leaving 13 bases between the germline ends. The CDR3 sequence is CASSPRQENSPLHF. CDR3 DNA sequence: TGTGCCAGCTCGCCCCGACAGGAGAATTCACCCCTCCACTTT.

The rearrangement uses TRBV4-1 and TRBJ1-1, with TRBD1 as a possible D gene (6 bases). With 2 bases removed from V and 3 bases from J, the gap between germline ends came to 10 bases. There are 14 residues in the CDR3. Germline V gene sequence: CDR1 MGHRA, CDR2 YSYEKL. In DNA form, the CDR3 reads TGCGCCAGCAGCCAACCCGAGGGGGACACTGAAGCTTTCTTT. The encoded protein is CASSQPEGDTEAFF.

A few counts support this clone. This chain joins TRBV6-6 and TRBJ1-1; weak D call: TRBD1 (5 bases). Germline loops: CDR1 MNHNY, CDR2 SVGAGI (reference sequence). Trimming left V 2 bases short and J 1 base short, with 8 bases between. This CDR3 region has 14 residues. This chain's CDR3 is CASSYPGQNTEAFF. The DNA for the CDR3 is TGTGCCAGCAGTTACCCTGGACAGAACACTGAAGCTTTCTTT.

This clone was detected only a few times. The CDR3 DNA sequence: TGTGCCAGCAGCCGAGGCGGGCCCCTCCACTTT. It yields the protein CASSRGGPLHF. The V call is TRBV3-1 (or the pseudogene TRBV3-2), the J call TRBJ1-6; D unresolved. Trimming removed 4 bases at V and 13 bases at J, with 8 bases between. Germline V gene lookup returns CDR1 LGHDT and CDR2 YNNKEL (reference sequence). The CDR3 consists of 11 residues.